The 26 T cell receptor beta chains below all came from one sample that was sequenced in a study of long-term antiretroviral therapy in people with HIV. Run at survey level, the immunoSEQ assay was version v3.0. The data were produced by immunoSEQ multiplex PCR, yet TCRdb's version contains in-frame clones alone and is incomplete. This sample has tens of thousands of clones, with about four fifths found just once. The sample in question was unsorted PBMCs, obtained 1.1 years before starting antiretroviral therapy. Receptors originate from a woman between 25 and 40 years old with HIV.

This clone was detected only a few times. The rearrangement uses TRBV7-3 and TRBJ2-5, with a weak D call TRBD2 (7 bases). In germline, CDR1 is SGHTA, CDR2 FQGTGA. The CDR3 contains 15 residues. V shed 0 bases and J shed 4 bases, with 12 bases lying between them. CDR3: CASSLTRGRGETQYF. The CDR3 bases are TGTGCCAGCAGCTTAACGAGGGGGAGGGGAGAGACCCAGTACTTC.

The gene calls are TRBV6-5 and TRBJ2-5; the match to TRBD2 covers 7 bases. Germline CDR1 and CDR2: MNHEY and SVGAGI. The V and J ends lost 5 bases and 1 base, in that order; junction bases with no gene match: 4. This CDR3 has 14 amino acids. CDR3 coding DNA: TGTGCCAGCAGTGGGGGGGGTCTCCAAGAGACCCAGTACTTC. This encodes CASSGGGLQETQYF.

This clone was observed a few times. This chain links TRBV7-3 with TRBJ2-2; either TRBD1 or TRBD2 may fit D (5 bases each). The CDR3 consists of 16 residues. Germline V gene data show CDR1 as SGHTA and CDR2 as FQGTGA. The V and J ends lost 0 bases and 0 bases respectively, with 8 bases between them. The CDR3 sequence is CASSLTGTSNTGELFF. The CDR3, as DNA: TGTGCCAGCAGCTTAACCGGGACCTCGAACACCGGGGAGCTGTTTTTT. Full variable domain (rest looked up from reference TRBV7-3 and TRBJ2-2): GAGVSQTPSNKVTEKGKYVELRCDPISGHTALYWYRQSLGQGPEFLIYFQGTGAADDSGLPNDRFFAVRPEGSVSTLKIQRTERGDSAVYLCASSLTGTSNTGELFFGEGSRLTVL.

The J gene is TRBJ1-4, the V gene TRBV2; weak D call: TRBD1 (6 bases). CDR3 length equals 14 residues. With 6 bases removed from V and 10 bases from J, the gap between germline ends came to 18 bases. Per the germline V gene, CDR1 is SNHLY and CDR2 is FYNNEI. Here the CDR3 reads CASRGVVKGGKLFF. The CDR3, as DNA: TGTGCCAGCAGGGGAGTAGTTAAAGGGGGAAAACTGTTTTTT.

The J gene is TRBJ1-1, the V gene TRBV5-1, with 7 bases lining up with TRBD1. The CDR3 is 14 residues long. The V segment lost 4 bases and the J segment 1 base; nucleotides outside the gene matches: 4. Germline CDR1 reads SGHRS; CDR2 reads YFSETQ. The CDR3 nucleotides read TGCGCCAGCAGCCCGACAGGGCCGAACACTGAAGCTTTCTTT. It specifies CASSPTGPNTEAFF. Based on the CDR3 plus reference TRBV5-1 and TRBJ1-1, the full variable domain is KAGVTQTPRYLIKTRGQQVTLSCSPISGHRSVSWYQQTPGQGLQFLFEYFSETQRNKGNFPGRFSGRQFSNSRSEMNVSTLELGDSALYLCASSPTGPNTEAFFGQGTRLTVV.

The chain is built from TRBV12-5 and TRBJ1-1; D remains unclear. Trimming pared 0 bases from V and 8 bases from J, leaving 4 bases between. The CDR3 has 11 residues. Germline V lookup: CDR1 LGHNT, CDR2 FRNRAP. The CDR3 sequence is CASGLVHEAFF. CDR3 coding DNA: TGTGCTAGTGGTTTGGTACACGAAGCTTTCTTT.

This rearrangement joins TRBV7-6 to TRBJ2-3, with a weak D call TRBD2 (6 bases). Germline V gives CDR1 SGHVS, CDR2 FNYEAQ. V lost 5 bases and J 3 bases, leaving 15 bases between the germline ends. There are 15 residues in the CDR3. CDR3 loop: CASSPPVGGTDTQYF. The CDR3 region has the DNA TGTGCCAGCAGCCCCCCGGTTGGGGGGACAGATACGCAGTATTTT.

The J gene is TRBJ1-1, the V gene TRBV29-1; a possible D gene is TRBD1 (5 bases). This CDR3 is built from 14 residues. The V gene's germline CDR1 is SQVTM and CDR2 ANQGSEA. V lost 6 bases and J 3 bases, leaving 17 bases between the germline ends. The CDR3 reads CSVQKGRVDTEAFF. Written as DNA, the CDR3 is TGCAGCGTACAAAAGGGCAGGGTAGACACTGAAGCTTTCTTT.

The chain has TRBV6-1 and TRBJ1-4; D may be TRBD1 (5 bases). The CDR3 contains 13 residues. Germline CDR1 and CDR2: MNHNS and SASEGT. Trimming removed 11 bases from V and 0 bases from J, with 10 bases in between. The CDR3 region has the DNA TGTGCCGCTTGGACAACAACTAATGAAAAACTGTTTTTT. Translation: CAAWTTTNEKLFF.

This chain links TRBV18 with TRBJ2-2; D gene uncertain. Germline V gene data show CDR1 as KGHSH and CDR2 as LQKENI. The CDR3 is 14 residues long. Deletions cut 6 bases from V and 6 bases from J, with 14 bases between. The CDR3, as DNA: TGTGCCAGCTCCATTCAAGGCACCGCCGGGGAGCTGTTTTTT. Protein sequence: CASSIQGTAGELFF.

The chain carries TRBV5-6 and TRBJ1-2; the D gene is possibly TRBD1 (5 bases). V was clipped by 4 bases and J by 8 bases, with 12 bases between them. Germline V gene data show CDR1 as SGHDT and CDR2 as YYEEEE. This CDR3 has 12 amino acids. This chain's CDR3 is CASSAYQGGYTF. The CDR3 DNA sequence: TGTGCCAGCAGCGCCTATCAGGGAGGCTACACCTTC.

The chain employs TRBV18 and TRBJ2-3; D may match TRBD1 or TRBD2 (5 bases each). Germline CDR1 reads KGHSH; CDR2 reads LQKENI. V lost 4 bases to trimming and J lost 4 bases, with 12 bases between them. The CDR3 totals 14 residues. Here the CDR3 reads CASSLMGVADTQYF. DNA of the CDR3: TGTGCCAGCTCACTTATGGGGGTCGCAGATACGCAGTATTTT. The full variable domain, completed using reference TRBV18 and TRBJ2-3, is NAGVMQNPRHLVRRRGQEARLRCSPMKGHSHVYWYRQLPEEGLKFMVYLQKENIIDESGMPKERFSAEFPKEGPSILRIQQVVRGDSAAYFCASSLMGVADTQYFGPGTRLTVL.

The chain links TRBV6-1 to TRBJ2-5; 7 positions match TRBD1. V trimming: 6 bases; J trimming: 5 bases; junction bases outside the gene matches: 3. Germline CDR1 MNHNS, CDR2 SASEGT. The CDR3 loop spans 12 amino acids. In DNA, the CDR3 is TGTGCCAGCAGACAGGGGCTCGAGACCCAGTACTTC. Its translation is CASRQGLETQYF.

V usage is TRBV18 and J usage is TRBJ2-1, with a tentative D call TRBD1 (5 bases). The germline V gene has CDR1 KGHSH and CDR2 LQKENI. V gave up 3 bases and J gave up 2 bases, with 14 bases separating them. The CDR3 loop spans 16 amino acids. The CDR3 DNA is TGTGCCAGCTCACCCCCCAGGGTGAACGCCTACAATGAGCAGTTCTTC. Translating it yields CASSPPRVNAYNEQFF. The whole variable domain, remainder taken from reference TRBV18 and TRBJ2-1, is NAGVMQNPRHLVRRRGQEARLRCSPMKGHSHVYWYRQLPEEGLKFMVYLQKENIIDESGMPKERFSAEFPKEGPSILRIQQVVRGDSAAYFCASSPPRVNAYNEQFFGPGTRLTVL.

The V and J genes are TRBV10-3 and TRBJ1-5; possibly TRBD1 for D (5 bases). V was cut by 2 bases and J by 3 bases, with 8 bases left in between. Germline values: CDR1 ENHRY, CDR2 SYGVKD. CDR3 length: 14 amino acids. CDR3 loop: CAISEGADNQPQHF. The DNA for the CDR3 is TGTGCCATCAGTGAGGGGGCTGACAATCAGCCCCAGCATTTT.

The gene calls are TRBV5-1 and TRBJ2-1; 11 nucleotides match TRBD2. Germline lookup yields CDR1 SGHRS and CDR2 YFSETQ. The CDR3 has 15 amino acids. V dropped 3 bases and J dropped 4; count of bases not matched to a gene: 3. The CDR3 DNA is TGCGCCAGCAGCTCCGGGACTAGCGGTTACAATGAGCAGTTCTTC. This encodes CASSSGTSGYNEQFF.

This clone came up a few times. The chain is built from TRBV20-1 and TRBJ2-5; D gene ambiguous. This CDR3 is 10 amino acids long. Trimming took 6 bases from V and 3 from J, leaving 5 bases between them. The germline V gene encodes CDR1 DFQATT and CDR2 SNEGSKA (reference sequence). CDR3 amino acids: CSAKEETQYF. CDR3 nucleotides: TGCAGTGCCAAAGAAGAGACCCAGTACTTC.

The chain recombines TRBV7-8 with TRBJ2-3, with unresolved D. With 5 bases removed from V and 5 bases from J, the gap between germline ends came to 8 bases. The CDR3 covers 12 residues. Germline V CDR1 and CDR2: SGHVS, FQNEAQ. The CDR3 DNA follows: TGTGCCAGCAGCCAGTTTAAAGATACGCAGTATTTT. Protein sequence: CASSQFKDTQYF.

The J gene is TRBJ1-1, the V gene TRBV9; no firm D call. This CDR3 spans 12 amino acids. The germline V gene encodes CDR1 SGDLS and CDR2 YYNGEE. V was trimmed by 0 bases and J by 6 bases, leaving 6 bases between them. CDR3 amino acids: CASSVGGAEAFF. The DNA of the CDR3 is TGTGCCAGCAGCGTAGGTGGGGCTGAAGCTTTCTTT.

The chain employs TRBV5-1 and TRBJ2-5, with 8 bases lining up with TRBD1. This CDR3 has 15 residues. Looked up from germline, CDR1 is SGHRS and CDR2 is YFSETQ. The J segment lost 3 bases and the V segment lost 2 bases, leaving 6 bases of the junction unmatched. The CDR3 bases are TGCGCCAGCAGCTTATACAGGGGGGCGGAAGAGACCCAGTACTTC. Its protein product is CASSLYRGAEETQYF.

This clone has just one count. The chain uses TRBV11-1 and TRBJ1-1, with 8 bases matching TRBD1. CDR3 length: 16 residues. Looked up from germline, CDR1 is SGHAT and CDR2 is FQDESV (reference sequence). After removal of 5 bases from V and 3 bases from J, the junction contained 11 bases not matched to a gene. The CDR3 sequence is CASSPGQGGTDTEAFF. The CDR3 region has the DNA TGTGCCAGCAGCCCCGGACAGGGAGGGACGGACACTGAAGCTTTCTTT.

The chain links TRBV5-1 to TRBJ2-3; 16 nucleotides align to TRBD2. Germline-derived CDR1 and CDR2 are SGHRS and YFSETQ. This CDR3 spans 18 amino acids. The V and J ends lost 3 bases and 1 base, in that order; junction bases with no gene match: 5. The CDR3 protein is CASSSGTSGGAGTDTQYF. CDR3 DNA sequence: TGCGCCAGCAGCTCCGGGACTAGCGGGGGGGCGGGCACAGATACGCAGTATTTT.

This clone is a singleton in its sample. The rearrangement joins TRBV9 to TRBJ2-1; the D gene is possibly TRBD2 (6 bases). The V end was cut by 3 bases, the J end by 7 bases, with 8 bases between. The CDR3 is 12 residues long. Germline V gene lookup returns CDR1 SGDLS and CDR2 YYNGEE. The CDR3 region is CASSGGLNEQFF. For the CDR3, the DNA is TGTGCCAGCAGCGGCGGACTAAATGAGCAGTTCTTC.

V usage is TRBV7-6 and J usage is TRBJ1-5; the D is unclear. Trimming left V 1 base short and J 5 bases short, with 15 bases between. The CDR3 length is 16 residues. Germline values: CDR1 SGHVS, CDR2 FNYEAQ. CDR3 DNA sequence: TGTGCCAGCAGCTTAGAGTCTGGGTGGCGCGATCAGCCCCAGCATTTT. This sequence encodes CASSLESGWRDQPQHF.

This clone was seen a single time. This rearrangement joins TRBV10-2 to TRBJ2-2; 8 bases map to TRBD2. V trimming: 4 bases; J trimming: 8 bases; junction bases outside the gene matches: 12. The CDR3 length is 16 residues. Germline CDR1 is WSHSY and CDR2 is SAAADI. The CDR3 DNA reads TGCGCCAGCAGTGTTTCGCGGGGGGTGATTATGGGGGAGCTGTTTTTT. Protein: CASSVSRGVIMGELFF.

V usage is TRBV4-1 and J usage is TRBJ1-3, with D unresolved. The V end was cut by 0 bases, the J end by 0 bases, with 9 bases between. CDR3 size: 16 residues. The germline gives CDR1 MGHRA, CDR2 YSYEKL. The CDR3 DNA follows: TGCGCCAGCAGCCAAGATCTGGGGATCTCTGGAAACACCATATATTTT. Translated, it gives CASSQDLGISGNTIYF.